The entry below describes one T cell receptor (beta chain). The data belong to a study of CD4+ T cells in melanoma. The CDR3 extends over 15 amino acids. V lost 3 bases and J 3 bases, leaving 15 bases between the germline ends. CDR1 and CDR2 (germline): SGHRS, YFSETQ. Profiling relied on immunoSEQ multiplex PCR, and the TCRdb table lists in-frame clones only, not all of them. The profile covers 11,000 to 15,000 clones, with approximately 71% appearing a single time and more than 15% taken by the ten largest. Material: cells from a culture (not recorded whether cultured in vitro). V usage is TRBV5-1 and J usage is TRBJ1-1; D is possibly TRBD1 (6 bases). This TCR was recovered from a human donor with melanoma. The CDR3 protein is CASSSELGQHTEAFF. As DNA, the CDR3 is TGCGCCAGCAGCTCGGAACTGGGACAACACACTGAAGCTTTCTTT. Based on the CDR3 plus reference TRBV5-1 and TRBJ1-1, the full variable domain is KAGVTQTPRYLIKTRGQQVTLSCSPISGHRSVSWYQQTPGQGLQFLFEYFSETQRNKGNFPGRFSGRQFSNSRSEMNVSTLELGDSALYLCASSSELGQHTEAFFGQGTRLTVV.